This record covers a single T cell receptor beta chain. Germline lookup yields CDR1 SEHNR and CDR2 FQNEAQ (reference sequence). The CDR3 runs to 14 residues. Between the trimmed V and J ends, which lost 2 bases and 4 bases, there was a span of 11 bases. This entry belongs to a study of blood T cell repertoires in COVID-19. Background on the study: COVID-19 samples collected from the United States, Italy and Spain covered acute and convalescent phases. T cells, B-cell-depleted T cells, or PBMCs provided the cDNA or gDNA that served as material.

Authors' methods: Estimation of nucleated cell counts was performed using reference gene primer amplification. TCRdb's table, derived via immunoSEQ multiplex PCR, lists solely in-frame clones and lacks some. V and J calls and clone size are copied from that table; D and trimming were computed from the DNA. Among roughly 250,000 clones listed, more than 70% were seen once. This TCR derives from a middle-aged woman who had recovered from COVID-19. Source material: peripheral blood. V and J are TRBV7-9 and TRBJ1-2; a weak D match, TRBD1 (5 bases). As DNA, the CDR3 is TGTGCCAGCAGCTTAAGCAGGGATAGCTATGGCTACACCTTC. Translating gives CASSLSRDSYGYTF.